This T cell receptor beta chain is drawn from a study of shared clonotypes between healthy human individuals. This table comes from immunoSEQ multiplex PCR, and its TCRdb copy is limited to in-frame clones, with some not included. The sample includes a few million clones, 90% to 95% of them seen just once. Donors included only healthy HIV-negative adults lacking recent acute infections or vaccinations. As concerns this clone: Its antigen is as yet unknown.

Germline values: CDR1 LNHDA, CDR2 SQIVND (reference sequence). CDR3 length equals 17 residues. Deletions cut 5 bases from V and 1 base from J, with 18 bases between. Study-wide results and caveats: Only blood was sampled, and tissue TCR repertoires likely differ from blood ones. Depth of sequencing was expected to influence donor clonotype sharing.

The clonotype comes from a man younger than 35 in good health. The sample was naive CD4+ T cells sorted from blood. Subset reported: CD45RA+ positively selected. The chain carries TRBV19 and TRBJ1-3, with D perhaps matching TRBD1 (6 bases). The CDR3 sequence is CASSSVFGGLSGNTIYF. The DNA of the CDR3 is TGTGCCAGTAGTTCCGTTTTCGGGGGCCTGTCTGGAAACACCATATATTTT.